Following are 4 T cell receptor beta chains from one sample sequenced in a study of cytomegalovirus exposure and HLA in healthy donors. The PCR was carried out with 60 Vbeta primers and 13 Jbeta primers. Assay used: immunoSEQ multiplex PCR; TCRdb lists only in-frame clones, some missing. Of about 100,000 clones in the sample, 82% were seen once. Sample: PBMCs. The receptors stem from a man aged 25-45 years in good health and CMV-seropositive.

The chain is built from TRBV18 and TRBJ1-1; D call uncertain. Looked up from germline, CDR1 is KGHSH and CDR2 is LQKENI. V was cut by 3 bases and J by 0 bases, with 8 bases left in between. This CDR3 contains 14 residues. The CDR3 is CASSPSNLNTEAFF. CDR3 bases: TGTGCCAGCTCACCCAGTAATCTGAACACTGAAGCTTTCTTT.

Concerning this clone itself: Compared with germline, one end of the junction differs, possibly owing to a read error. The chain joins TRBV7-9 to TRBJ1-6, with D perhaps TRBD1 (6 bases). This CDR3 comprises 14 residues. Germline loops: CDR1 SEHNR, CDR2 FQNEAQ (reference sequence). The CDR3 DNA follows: TGTTCCAGCAGCCAGGGACAAGTAAATTCACCCCTCCACTTT. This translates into CSSSQGQVNSPLHF. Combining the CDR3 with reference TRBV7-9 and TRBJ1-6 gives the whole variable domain DTGVSQNPRHKITKRGQNVTFRCDPISEHNRLYWYRQTLGQGPEFLTYFQNEAQLEKSRLLSDRFSAERPKGSFSTLEIQRTEQGDSAMYLCSSSQGQVNSPLHFGNGTRLTVT.

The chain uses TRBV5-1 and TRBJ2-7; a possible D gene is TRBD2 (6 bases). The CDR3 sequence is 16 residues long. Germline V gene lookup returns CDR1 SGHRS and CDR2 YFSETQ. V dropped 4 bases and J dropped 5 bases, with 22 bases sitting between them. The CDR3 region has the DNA TGCGCCAGCAGCACGGGGGACTCCACGGTCAAGGACGAGCAGTACTTC. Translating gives CASSTGDSTVKDEQYF.

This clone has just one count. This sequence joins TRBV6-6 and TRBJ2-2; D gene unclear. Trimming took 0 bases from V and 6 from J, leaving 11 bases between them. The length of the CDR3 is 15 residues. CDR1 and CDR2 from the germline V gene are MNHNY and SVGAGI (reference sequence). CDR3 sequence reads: CASSYSVGSPGELFF. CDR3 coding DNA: TGTGCCAGCAGTTACTCGGTCGGTAGCCCCGGGGAGCTGTTTTTT.